This record concerns one T cell receptor beta chain sequence. The antigen is unknown. A quantitative 5'-RACE method, one with molecular barcodes, was used to make TCR beta libraries. TCRdb re-derived calls from the 5' RACE reads in MiXCR, one entry per CDR3 protein. The sample records fewer than 750,000 distinct CDR3 sequences, under 20% being singletons. This entry belongs to a study of CD8 T cells in ankylosing spondylitis. Notes on the study in general: Significant enrichment of disease-linked clones was reportedly seen in matched ankylosing spondylitis synovial fluid. Characteristic of ankylosing spondylitis blood, it appeared, was a TCR beta motif comprising several highly homologous variants. Relatively rare in peripheral blood, disease-linked clones were also CD8+.

The germline V gene encodes CDR1 MDHEN and CDR2 SYDVKM. V lost 5 bases and J 0 bases, leaving 9 bases between the germline ends. The CDR3 length is 14 residues. The chain carries TRBV28 and TRBJ2-3; D gene uncertain. This sequence originates from a male donor with ankylosing spondylitis. Sequencing was done on a sample of blood, either unsorted or a sorted T cell fraction (not recorded which). CDR3: CASSPLDSTDTQYF. CDR3 coding DNA: TGTGCCAGCAGTCCTCTTGATAGCACAGATACGCAGTATTTT.